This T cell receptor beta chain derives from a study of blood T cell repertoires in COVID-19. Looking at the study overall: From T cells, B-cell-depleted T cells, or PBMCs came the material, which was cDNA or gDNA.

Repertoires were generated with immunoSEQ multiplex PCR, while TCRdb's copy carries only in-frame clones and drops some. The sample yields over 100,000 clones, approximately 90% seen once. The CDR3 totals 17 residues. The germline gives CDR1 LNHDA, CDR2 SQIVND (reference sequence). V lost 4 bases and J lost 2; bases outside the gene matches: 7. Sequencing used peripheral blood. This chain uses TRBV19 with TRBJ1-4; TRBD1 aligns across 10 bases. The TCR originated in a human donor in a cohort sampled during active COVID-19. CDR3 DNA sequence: TGTGCCAGTAGTAGACGACAGGGGGCGCGTACTAATGAAAAACTGTTTTTT. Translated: CASSRRQGARTNEKLFF.